The T cell receptor (beta chain) described here comes from a study of blood T cell repertoires in COVID-19 (TCRdb year 2020). About the study as a whole: Collaborator samples came from the United States, Italy and Spain and covered acute and convalescent phases of COVID-19. Where HLA class I and class II types were available, the types were taken from metadata supplied by the sample provider, not from assay-based typing. Subjects who had been exposed to COVID-19, were actively infected with it, or had recovered from it provided the deeply sampled blood TCRbeta repertoires that made up the dataset. Samples were obtained from the ongoing ImmuneRACE study (first 160 participants) and from 1,000 to 1,500 subjects provided by 6 global collaborators. A de-identified subject ID, COVID-19 status, age in years and sex were almost always included in the sample metadata. The repertoires were made available in a free public database intended to serve as a resource for research on the immune response to SARS-CoV-2. The material from the prospective study consisted of cDNA or gDNA derived from T cells, B-cell-depleted T cells, or PBMCs. Broader findings and caveats from the paper: Clinical and demographic metadata were provided uncurated, with the amount varying by source and participant.

As concerns this clone: The antigen it recognizes is unknown. The sample holds no much larger clone one base away, and base qualities are not on file.

Looking up the germline V gene (reference sequence) yields CDR1 LGHDT and CDR2 YNNKEL. From the cysteine through the phenylalanine, the CDR3 covers 16 amino acids. This entry keeps only the CDR3 DNA: 48 bases, framed from base 1. V is cut back by 4 bases and J by 5 bases, with 11 bases in the junction unmatched. TCRbeta CDR3 regions were amplified from genomic DNA by means of the immunoSEQ Assay, a bias-controlled multiplex PCR. In the source study's methods: Nucleated cell counts per sample were estimated from amplification of reference gene primers within the assay. To quantify the absolute abundance of each unique TCRbeta CDR3 rearrangement, sequence reads were collapsed and filtered. For each sample, productive Simpson clonality was calculated by taking the square root of Simpson's diversity index across productive rearrangements. Entries here come from immuneACCESS through TCRdb and include only in-frame sequences with V and J called. Some clones fail to appear in such tables; in the studies checked, an unresolved V gene covers under half of the shortfall, and the cause of the remainder is unknown. V and J calls and clone size are copied from that table; D and trimming were computed from the DNA. The sample profile shows some 64,000 clones; 70% to 80% of them were found once. Together, the top ten hold about 20% of the sample.

Each collaborating institution followed its own protocols to collect whole blood in K2EDTA tubes. For TCRbeta analysis, collaborators shipped samples as frozen whole blood, isolated PBMCs, or DNA extracted from either of those sample types. Sequences were obtained from peripheral blood. The chain couples TRBV3-1 (or the pseudogene TRBV3-2) to TRBJ2-7; 10 bases in the junction line up with TRBD1. This TCR came from a man older than 75 with active or convalescent COVID-19. The CDR3 sequence is CASSRTPGQGTDEQYF. The sequenced DNA: TGTGCCAGCAGCCGAACACCGGGACAGGGGACCGACGAGCAGTACTTC.